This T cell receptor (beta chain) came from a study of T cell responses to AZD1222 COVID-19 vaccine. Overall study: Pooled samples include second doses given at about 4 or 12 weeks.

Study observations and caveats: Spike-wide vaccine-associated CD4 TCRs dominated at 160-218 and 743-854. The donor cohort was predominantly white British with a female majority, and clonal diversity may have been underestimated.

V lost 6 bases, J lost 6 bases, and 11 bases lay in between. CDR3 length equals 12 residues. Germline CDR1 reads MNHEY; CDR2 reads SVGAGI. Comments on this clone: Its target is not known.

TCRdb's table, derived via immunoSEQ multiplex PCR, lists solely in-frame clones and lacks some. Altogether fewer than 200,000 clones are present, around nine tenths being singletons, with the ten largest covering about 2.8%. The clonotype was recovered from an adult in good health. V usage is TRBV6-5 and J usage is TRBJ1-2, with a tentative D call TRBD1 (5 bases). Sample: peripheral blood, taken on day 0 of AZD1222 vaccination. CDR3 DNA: TGTGCCAGCAGCCCCTTAGGGGATGGCTACACCTTC. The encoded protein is CASSPLGDGYTF.